The T cell receptor beta chain described here comes from a study of radiotherapy plus CTLA-4 blockade in lung cancer. Sequencing was performed with immunoSEQ multiplex PCR; in TCRdb, only in-frame clones are kept and a portion is missing. The profile covers about 76,000 clones, with roughly 80% appearing a single time and approximately 0.77% taken by the ten largest. Broader study findings: Blood saw expansion of tumor-derived TCR clones after radiotherapy plus ipilimumab. Interferon-beta, together with early blood T cell clone dynamics, reportedly best predicted response.

This clone has a handful of counts. No antigen is known for it. The CDR3 is 15 residues long. V was trimmed by 4 bases and J by 1 base, leaving 14 bases between them. CDR1 SGHRS and CDR2 YFSETQ come from the germline V gene. This sequence originates from a human donor with non-small cell lung cancer who had stable disease on radiotherapy plus ipilimumab. The chain carries TRBV5-1 and TRBJ1-1; unclear D gene. The sample here was peripheral blood, taken from a patient treated with radiotherapy plus ipilimumab. DNA for the CDR3: TGCGCCAGCAGCCGTCTCCAGACTGGGAACACTGAAGCTTTCTTT. Amino acid sequence: CASSRLQTGNTEAFF.